The table lists the clone carrying this TCR beta chain with a few counts. As yet, its antigen is unknown. These data originate in a study of beta chain features in type 1 diabetes. Study-wide results and caveats: Moderately but significantly shorter TCRB CDR3s were found in Type 1 diabetes patients in all four CD4+ subsets.

Purity exceeded 98% in all sorted populations. Reverse transcribing all isolated RNA meant expressed TCRB transcripts were sequenced. Data came from immunoSEQ multiplex PCR; TCRdb stores just in-frame clones and leaves some out. The table includes about 930,000 clones, about 17% detected once. The CDR3 totals 14 residues. Germline V gene sequence: CDR1 LGHNA, CDR2 YSLEER. The V gene lost 0 bases and the J gene lost 10 bases, with 14 bases spanning the gap. The chain employs TRBV4-3 and TRBJ2-3; D ambiguous. This receptor was identified in a woman aged 18 to 35 in good health. Specimen: naive CD4+ T cells from blood. The CDR3, as DNA: TGCGCCAGCAGCCAAGATGGGTGGAGTCCGGCGCAGTATTTT. This encodes CASSQDGWSPAQYF.